One sample yielded the 21 T cell receptor beta chains listed below, sequenced in a study of cytomegalovirus exposure and HLA in healthy donors. PCR amplification relied on 60 Vbeta primers (plus 13 Jbeta primers). Here immunoSEQ multiplex PCR was the method, and the copy in TCRdb shows in-frame clones only, minus some. The sample has 100,000 to 150,000 clones, 55% to 75% seen once; the top ten hold roughly 3%. Source material: PBMCs. These receptors all stem from a human donor in good health.

This clone appeared a single time. This rearrangement joins TRBV21-1 to TRBJ2-3; the table's TRBD2 call for D was not verified on the DNA. TRBV21-1 is assigned pseudogene status. The CDR3 length is 19 residues. CDR3 sequence reads: CASSTDRTSGRASTDTQYF. The CDR3 nucleotides are TGTGCCAGCAGCACAGATCGGACTAGCGGGAGGGCCAGCACAGATACGCAGTATTTT.

J is TRBJ1-5 and V is TRBV27; the D is unclear. This CDR3 is built from 14 residues. Trimming removed 7 bases at V and 0 bases at J, with 10 bases between. Germline V lookup: CDR1 MNHEY, CDR2 SMNVEV (reference sequence). The CDR3 nucleotides read TGTGCCAGCAAAACGACTTATAGCAATCAGCCCCAGCATTTT. Its protein is CASKTTYSNQPQHF.

The V call is TRBV5-4, the J call TRBJ2-7, with 12 nucleotides matching TRBD1. Per the germline V gene, CDR1 is SGHNT and CDR2 is YYREEE (reference sequence). CDR3 length: 15 residues. V lost 2 bases to trimming and J lost 6 bases; unmatched junction nucleotides: 6. The CDR3: CASSLPGQGAGEQYF. CDR3 DNA sequence: TGTGCCAGCAGCTTACCGGGACAGGGGGCTGGCGAGCAGTACTTC.

This clone was counted between two and nine times. This chain joins TRBV11-3 and TRBJ2-5; the D gene is possibly TRBD1 (6 bases). V was cut by 3 bases and J by 2 bases, with 7 bases left in between. Per germline, CDR1 SGHNT and CDR2 YENEEA. This CDR3 contains 13 residues. The CDR3 DNA sequence: TGTGCCAGCAGCTTGCAGGGGCAAGAGACCCAGTACTTC. Protein product: CASSLQGQETQYF.

The chain employs TRBV11-2 and TRBJ1-2, with no clear D. The CDR3 is made up of 12 amino acids. Trimming took 6 bases from V and 2 from J, leaving 7 bases between them. Germline V CDR1 and CDR2: SGHAT, FQNNGV. CDR3 in amino acids: CASSFRNYGYTF. In DNA, the CDR3 is TGTGCCAGCAGTTTCAGGAACTATGGCTACACCTTC.

The rearrangement uses TRBV21-1 and TRBJ1-2. TRBV21-1 is a listed pseudogene. The CDR3 length is 16 residues. In nucleotides, the CDR3 is TGTGCCAGCAGCAAATTGGGCGGGGGGCTTCTCTATGGCTACACCTTC. This codes for CASSKLGGGLLYGYTF.

The chain is built from TRBV4-3 and TRBJ1-2; D is unresolved. V lost 6 bases and J 2 bases, leaving 10 bases between the germline ends. The CDR3 is made up of 13 amino acids. Germline loops: CDR1 LGHNA, CDR2 YSLEER. DNA for the CDR3: TGCGCCAGCAGTCCCTCGGGGAACTATGGCTACACCTTC. It yields the protein CASSPSGNYGYTF.

This chain connects TRBV5-1 to TRBJ1-6; D may be TRBD1 (5 bases). CDR1 is SGHRS, CDR2 YFSETQ, per germline. V was pared by 0 bases and J by 9 bases, with 13 bases between. The CDR3 runs to 15 residues. The CDR3 DNA follows: TGCGCCAGCAGCTTGGAGGGTGGGCAGGGTTCACCCCTCCACTTT. Its protein is CASSLEGGQGSPLHF.

This clone has a handful of counts. The chain joins TRBV9 to TRBJ2-1; 8 nucleotides match TRBD2. CDR3 length: 15 residues. Trimming cost V 4 bases and J 6 bases; bases outside gene matches: 9. CDR1 SGDLS and CDR2 YYNGEE come from the germline V gene. This chain's CDR3 is CASSSRLAKSNEQFF. The CDR3 DNA sequence: TGTGCCAGCAGCTCCCGACTAGCGAAAAGCAATGAGCAGTTCTTC.

The chain recombines TRBV2 with TRBJ2-2; no reliable D call. CDR3 length equals 13 residues. Trimming stripped 4 bases from V and 1 base from J, with 4 bases between. Germline values: CDR1 SNHLY, CDR2 FYNNEI. The DNA for the CDR3 is TGTGCCAGCAGTGCCTGGAACACCGGGGAGCTGTTTTTT. It codes for CASSAWNTGELFF.

This clone is a singleton in its sample. This rearrangement joins TRBV2 to TRBJ2-7; the match to TRBD1 covers 8 bases. Germline CDR1 is SNHLY and CDR2 is FYNNEI. The length of the CDR3 is 14 residues. V was pared by 2 bases and J by 3 bases, with 3 bases of the junction left unmatched. CDR3 sequence: CASSERTGIYEQYF. The CDR3 region has the DNA TGTGCCAGCAGTGAAAGGACAGGGATCTACGAGCAGTACTTC.

The chain couples TRBV7-2 to TRBJ2-3, with a weak D call TRBD2 (6 bases). The CDR3 has 13 residues. Germline V CDR1 and CDR2: SGHTA, FQGNSA. V was shortened by 5 bases and J by 0 bases, with 6 bases between the two germline ends. CDR3 sequence (DNA): TGTGCCAGCAGCGGGACTAGCACAGATACGCAGTATTTT. It encodes CASSGTSTDTQYF.

The chain carries TRBV27 and TRBJ2-1; D perhaps matches TRBD1 (6 bases). V lost 5 bases, J lost 5 bases, and 16 bases lay in between. The CDR3 is 15 amino acids. CDR1 and CDR2 (germline): MNHEY, SMNVEV (reference sequence). The CDR3 DNA reads as TGTGCCAGCAGTATACAGGGATCTTGGAACAATGAGCAGTTCTTC. Its translation is CASSIQGSWNNEQFF.

The chain has TRBV7-9 and TRBJ1-6, with a tentative D call TRBD1 (6 bases). Germline CDR1 is SEHNR and CDR2 is FQNEAQ (reference sequence). The CDR3 is 15 amino acids. The V gene lost 5 bases and the J gene lost 8 bases, with 16 bases spanning the gap. CDR3 sequence: CASSTQRPGDSPLHF. The DNA for the CDR3 is TGTGCCAGCAGCACTCAAAGACCAGGGGATTCACCCCTCCACTTT.

CDR3 sequence reads: CAIQRLTGELFF. The CDR3, as DNA: TGTGCCATCCAACGGTTAACCGGGGAGCTGTTTTTT. The V gene is TRBV10-3, the J gene TRBJ2-2; D unclear. V was shortened by 8 bases and J by 5 bases, with 9 bases between the two germline ends. The CDR3 is made up of 12 amino acids. Germline V CDR1 and CDR2: ENHRY, SYGVKD.

The V gene is TRBV4-1, the J gene TRBJ2-2; tentative D call: TRBD2 (5 bases). In germline, CDR1 is MGHRA, CDR2 YSYEKL. There are 17 residues in the CDR3. Deletions cut 1 base from V and 8 bases from J, with 20 bases between. In DNA, the CDR3 is TGCGCCAGCAGCCAAGTGGAGGCTATTGGGGTCACGGGGGAGCTGTTTTTT. Its protein is CASSQVEAIGVTGELFF.

In regard to this clone: Compared with germline, one end of the junction differs, possibly owing to a read error. The rearrangement joins TRBV7-9 to TRBJ2-1; TRBD1 is a possible D gene (5 bases). Germline CDR1 is SEHNR and CDR2 is FQNEAQ (reference sequence). This CDR3 has 19 residues. The CDR3 region has the DNA TGTTCCAGCAGCTTAGGGGTATATGATTGGGGCCTCTCCTACAATGAGCAGTTCTTC. This codes for CSSSLGVYDWGLSYNEQFF.

The chain joins TRBV28 to TRBJ2-7, with 7 nucleotides matching TRBD1. Trimming cost V 6 bases and J 8 bases; bases outside gene matches: 10. Germline loops: CDR1 MDHEN, CDR2 SYDVKM. The CDR3 totals 13 residues. CDR3 bases: TGTGCCAGCAGGGGGACAGCCCGTGACCAGCAGTACTTC. It encodes CASRGTARDQQYF.

The chain employs TRBV6-6 and TRBJ2-5, with 9 positions matching TRBD2. Germline CDR1 MNHNY, CDR2 SVGAGI (reference sequence). Trimming at V came to 6 bases and at J to 5 bases, leaving 7 bases not matched to a gene. CDR3 length: 14 residues. CDR3 residues: CASSQRGAVETQYF. The CDR3 DNA sequence: TGTGCCAGCAGCCAGCGGGGGGCCGTGGAGACCCAGTACTTC.

The CDR3 DNA sequence: TGCAGCGTCACAGGGAAAGCTGGAAACACCATATATTTT. Its translation is CSVTGKAGNTIYF. The rearrangement uses TRBV29-1 and TRBJ1-3; a possible D gene is TRBD1 (6 bases). CDR3 size: 13 residues. Germline loops: CDR1 SQVTM, CDR2 ANQGSEA. V lost 6 bases to trimming and J lost 2 bases, with 11 bases between them.

The rearrangement links TRBV6-6 to TRBJ1-3; D not certain. This CDR3 spans 15 amino acids. V was clipped by 2 bases and J by 4 bases, with 12 bases between them. CDR1 is MNHNY and CDR2 is SVGAGI in the germline V gene (reference sequence). The CDR3 DNA sequence: TGTGCCAGCAGTTACCTGGTCACACAGGGAAACACCATATATTTT. Protein: CASSYLVTQGNTIYF.